These 2 T cell receptor beta chains were all obtained from the same sample, sequenced in a study of shared clonotypes between healthy human individuals (dated by TCRdb to between 2020 and 2021). Library creation used the immunoSEQ multiplex PCR assay. The source is immuneACCESS, and TCRdb retained only in-frame sequences with V and J called. Part of the clones is not carried over; for the studies checked, unresolved V genes explain less than half of this, and the remainder is unexplained. The sample table lists about 1.5 million clones, roughly 96% of them with a count of one. The ten most abundant clones make up roughly 1.2% of the sample. The sample consisted of naive CD4+ T cells sorted from blood. The sample's cell subset or site label, in plain terms: CD45RA+ positively selected. The receptors come from a man aged 25 to 40 in good health.

The chain links TRBV5-4 to TRBJ2-1, with 14 positions matching TRBD2. The trim removed 4 bases at V and 4 bases at J, leaving 7 bases unmatched. Germline V gene data show CDR1 as SGHNT and CDR2 as YYREEE (reference sequence). The CDR3 is 17 residues long. DNA of the CDR3: TGTGCCAGCAGCCCCGGGACTAGCGGGAGACAGTACAATGAGCAGTTCTTC. Protein product: CASSPGTSGRQYNEQFF.

Remarks on this clone: Other nucleotide sequences from this sample produce the same CDR3. The rearrangement uses TRBV5-1 and TRBJ2-7, with TRBD1 identical over 7 bases. The CDR3 sequence is 13 residues long. With 4 bases clipped from V and 2 bases from J, the junction kept 3 bases outside the gene matches. CDR1 and CDR2 from the germline V gene are SGHRS and YFSETQ. The CDR3 DNA is TGCGCCAGCAGCGGGGGACAGACCTACGAGCAGTACTTC. Amino acid sequence: CASSGGQTYEQYF.